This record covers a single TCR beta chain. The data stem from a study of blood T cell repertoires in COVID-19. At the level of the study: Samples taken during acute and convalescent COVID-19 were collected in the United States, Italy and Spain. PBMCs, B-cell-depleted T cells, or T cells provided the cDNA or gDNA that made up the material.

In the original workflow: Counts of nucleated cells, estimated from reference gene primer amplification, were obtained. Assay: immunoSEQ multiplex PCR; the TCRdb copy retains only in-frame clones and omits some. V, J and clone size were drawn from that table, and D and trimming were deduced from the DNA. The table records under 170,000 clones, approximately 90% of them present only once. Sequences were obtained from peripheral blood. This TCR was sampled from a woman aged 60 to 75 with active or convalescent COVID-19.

This chain's CDR3 is CATTTSGVQETQYF. The DNA for the CDR3 is TGTGCCACCACGACTAGCGGGGTCCAAGAGACCCAGTACTTC. The J gene is TRBJ2-5, the V gene TRBV10-3, with TRBD2 matching over 11 bases. The CDR3 spans 14 residues. The V and J ends lost 10 bases and 1 base, in that order; junction bases with no gene match: 5. The germline CDR1 and CDR2 sequences are ENHRY and SYGVKD.